A selection of T cell receptor beta chains follows, all from one sample in a study of shared clonotypes between healthy human individuals. TCRdb keeps only in-frame clones here, not all; method: immunoSEQ multiplex PCR. This repertoire shows a few million clones, 90% to 95% found once; its top ten account for 0.14%. Sequences were obtained from naive CD4+ T cells sorted from blood. All receptors derive from a man between 18 and 29 years old in good health. The CDR3 runs from the conserved cysteine through the conserved F or W. D genes are given only for firm matches. Rows may omit the clone size; those that give it use once, few, many or a size class.

TRBD1,TRBJ1-5,TRBV28,-,TGTGCCAGCACCAACGCGTGGACAGGGGGGAATTTT,CASTNAWTGGNF
-,TRBJ2-7,TRBV28,-,TGTGCCAGCAGTCTCCAGCCCAACTACGAGCAGTACTTC,CASSLQPNYEQYF
-,TRBJ1-2,TRBV30,-,TGTGCCTGGACCCAGGAGGGTGACTATGGCTACACCTTC,CAWTQEGDYGYTF
TRBD1,TRBJ1-6,TRBV9,-,TGTGCCAGCAGCGCGGGGGGGACAGGTAATTCACCCCTCCACTTT,CASSAGGTGNSPLHF
-,TRBJ2-7,TRBV5-6,-,TGTGCCAGCAGCTCAACCACAAGGGGCCAGCCGGACGAGCAGTACTTC,CASSSTTRGQPDEQYF
-,TRBJ1-3,TRBV6-1,-,TGTGCCAGCACCCCGGCCCTGAGCTCTGGAAACACCATATATTTT,CASTPALSSGNTIYF
-,TRBJ2-2,TRBV27,-,TGTGCCAGCAGTTTTATTGGAGGCCCCGGGGAGCTGTTTTTT,CASSFIGGPGELFF
TRBD2,TRBJ2-2,TRBV4-3,-,TGCGCCAGCAGAATAGCGGGAGGCACCGGGGAGCTGTTTTTT,CASRIAGGTGELFF
-,TRBJ2-6,TRBV4-3,-,TGCGCCAGCAGCCAAGATTTGGTCGGTGGGGCCAACGTCCTGACTTTC,CASSQDLVGGANVLTF
TRBD1,TRBJ2-7,TRBV12-5,-,TGTGCTAGTGGTTCAAGACAGGGAATTTCCTACGAGCAGTACTTC,CASGSRQGISYEQYF
-,TRBJ1-2,TRBV4-1,-,TGCGCCAGCAGCCAAGATGTCGCCAGGGGCAACTATGGCTACACCTTC,CASSQDVARGNYGYTF
-,TRBJ1-2,TRBV9,-,TGTGCCAGCAGCGCCCAGGGTCCCGAGGGCTACACCTTC,CASSAQGPEGYTF
-,TRBJ2-4,TRBV5-4,-,TGTGCCAGCACCCGGGGGCAGGGGTCCAAAAACATTCAGTACTTC,CASTRGQGSKNIQYF
TRBD2,TRBJ2-3,TRBV10-3,once,TGTGCCATCAGTGATCTAGCGGGGGGCAGGAGCACAGATACGCAGTATTTT,CAISDLAGGRSTDTQYF
TRBD1,TRBJ1-5,TRBV18,-,TGTGCCAGCTCACCACAGGGGGCCAGCAATCAGCCCCAGCATTTT,CASSPQGASNQPQHF
TRBD2,TRBJ2-5,TRBV9,-,TGTGCCAGCAGCCTAAGGACTAGCGGGGGGCTGGGGGAGACCCAGTACTTC,CASSLRTSGGLGETQYF
-,TRBJ2-2,TRBV9,-,TGTGCCAGCACCCCCGGCGCGAACACCGGGGAGCTGTTTTTT,CASTPGANTGELFF
TRBD2,TRBJ2-7,TRBV11-2,-,TGTGCCAGCAGCTTGTCGCTAGCGGGAAGCCCCTACGAGCAGTACTTC,CASSLSLAGSPYEQYF
TRBD2,TRBJ2-1,TRBV7-2,once,TGTGCCAGCAGCTTAGGAACGGGACTACTTTCGGTCTTC,CASSLGTGLLSVF
TRBD1,TRBJ1-6,TRBV9,-,TGTGCCAGCAGCGGACTTACAGGGGGTTTCTATAATTCACCCCTCCACTTT,CASSGLTGGFYNSPLHF
TRBD1,TRBJ2-2,TRBV5-1,once,TGCGCCAGCAGCTCCGACCAGGGGGTATTCACCGGGGAGCTGTTTTTT,CASSSDQGVFTGELFF
-,TRBJ1-6,TRBV6-1,-,TGTGCCAGCAGTGAAAGCCACCGAAATTCACCCCTCCACTTT,CASSESHRNSPLHF
-,TRBJ1-2,TRBV18,-,TGTGCCAGCTCTCAGGGCGAAAACTATGGCTACACCTTC,CASSQGENYGYTF
TRBD1,TRBJ1-1,TRBV19,-,TGTGCCAGTAGTACGGGACAGGGCACTGAAGCTTTCTTT,CASSTGQGTEAFF
-,TRBJ2-7,TRBV9,-,TGTGCCAGCAGCGTAGACAGGGGGGGCTACGAGCAGTACTTC,CASSVDRGGYEQYF
-,TRBJ2-2,TRBV11-2,-,TGTGCCAGCAGCTTAGATTGGACCGGGGAGCTGTTTTTT,CASSLDWTGELFF